A selection of T cell receptor beta chains follows, all from one sample in a study of regulatory T cells in long-lasting Graves disease. A single record per CDR3 protein comes from TCRdb applying MiXCR to the multiplex PCR reads. The sample lists 550,000 to 700,000 distinct CDR3 sequences, around 15% occurring once. The sample was also reused in another study, on T cells in Graves' hyperthyroidism and ophthalmopathy.

Sequencing was performed on peripheral blood mononuclear cells (PBMCs), taken at new diagnosis, from a patient treated with antithyroid drugs. The receptors shown here come from a man between 18 and 29 years old with Graves disease. CDR3s include the opening cysteine and the closing phenylalanine or tryptophan. The D gene is left open where the match is weak. Rows give clone size only sometimes, using once, few, many, or a class for an expanded clone.

NA	13	TRBV28	NA	TRBJ1-2	CASHIGGGIDYTF	TGTGCCAGTCACATAGGGGGAGGGATTGACTACACCTTC
NA	14	TRBV7-8	many	TRBJ2-5	CASSLEEVRETQYF	TGTGCCAGCAGCTTAGAGGAGGTCCGGGAGACCCAGTACTTC
TRBD2	18	TRBV20-1	NA	TRBJ2-7	CSARASGLAGSLSYEQYF	TGCAGTGCCAGAGCTTCTGGGCTAGCGGGTTCGCTCTCCTACGAGCAGTACTTC
TRBD1	14	TRBV7-9	NA	TRBJ2-2	CASRLTGPTGELFF	TGTGCCAGCAGGCTGACAGGGCCCACCGGGGAGCTGTTTTTT
TRBD1	16	TRBV13	NA	TRBJ2-3	CASSYSGTGSSDTQYF	TGTGCCAGCAGCTACTCCGGGACAGGGAGCTCAGATACGCAGTATTTT
NA	15	TRBV7-6	few	TRBJ2-1	CASSPRNPSYNEQFF	TGTGCCAGCAGCCCCAGAAACCCCTCCTACAATGAGCAGTTCTTC
NA	12	TRBV13	NA	TRBJ2-7	CASSVGTYEQYF	TGTGCCAGCAGCGTCGGAACTTACGAGCAGTACTTC
NA	12	TRBV2	many	TRBJ2-1	CASSTAGVGQFF	TGTGCCAGCAGTACGGCTGGAGTTGGGCAGTTCTTC
NA	15	TRBV3-1	NA	TRBJ1-6	CASSHFDRKDSPLHF	TGTGCCAGCAGCCATTTCGACAGGAAGGATTCACCCCTCCACTTT
NA	14	TRBV28	many	TRBJ2-1	CASSFHPGPNEQFF	TGTGCCAGCAGTTTCCATCCGGGGCCCAATGAGCAGTTCTTC
NA	14	TRBV5-6	NA	TRBJ1-2	CASTLLWARDGYTF	TGTGCCAGCACCCTTCTGTGGGCGAGAGATGGCTACACCTTC
NA	14	TRBV12-3/TRBV12-4	many	TRBJ2-3	CASSFLRGTDTQYF	TGTGCCAGCAGTTTTCTGAGGGGGACAGATACGCAGTATTTT
TRBD1	13	TRBV7-9	many	TRBJ2-7	CASYGQGKDEQYF	TGTGCCAGCTATGGACAGGGAAAGGACGAGCAGTACTTC
NA	12	TRBV6-5	NA	TRBJ1-1	CAGSYRNTEAFF	TGTGCCGGCAGTTACAGAAACACTGAAGCTTTCTTT
NA	17	TRBV28	many	TRBJ2-3	CASQPLEGRGSTDTQYF	TGTGCCAGCCAACCTCTAGAGGGCAGGGGTAGCACAGATACGCAGTATTTT
NA	15	TRBV11-2	many	TRBJ2-1	CASSSVSQGGNEQFF	TGTGCCAGCAGCTCTGTTTCTCAGGGGGGAAATGAGCAGTTCTTC
TRBD2	15	TRBV10-2	NA	TRBJ2-7	CASSEPAGGRYEQYF	TGCGCCAGCAGTGAGCCGGCGGGAGGAAGGTACGAGCAGTACTTC
TRBD1	17	TRBV11-2	NA	TRBJ1-2	CASRLVFGTGGDYGYTF	TGTGCCAGCAGACTAGTTTTCGGGACAGGGGGCGACTATGGCTACACCTTC
TRBD1	15	TRBV6-1	many	TRBJ2-7	CASSQGPSGGYEQYF	TGTGCCAGCAGTCAAGGGCCCTCAGGGGGCTACGAGCAGTACTTC
NA	14	TRBV3-1	NA	TRBJ2-7	CASSQGPPTGEQYF	TGTGCCAGCAGCCAAGGTCCTCCTACCGGCGAGCAGTACTTC
TRBD2	13	TRBV20-1	NA	TRBJ2-7	CSATSGSNHEQYF	TGCAGTGCTACTAGCGGGAGTAACCACGAGCAGTACTTC
NA	14	TRBV5-6	many	TRBJ2-7	CASSFVNVPYEQYF	TGTGCCAGCAGCTTCGTCAACGTTCCCTACGAGCAGTACTTC
NA	17	TRBV6-5	few	TRBJ1-5	CASSYISGAGGYQPQHF	TGTGCCAGCAGTTACATCTCCGGGGCCGGGGGTTATCAGCCCCAGCATTTT
TRBD1	15	TRBV19	few	TRBJ2-5	CASSIGTGVGETQYF	TGTGCCAGTAGTATAGGTACAGGGGTCGGGGAGACCCAGTACTTC
NA	18	TRBV18	few	TRBJ1-6	CASSPNAPQGGVSSPLHF	TGTGCCAGCTCACCAAATGCCCCCCAGGGAGGAGTCTCGTCACCCCTCCACTTT
TRBD1	13	TRBV7-2	NA	TRBJ1-2	CASSWGQEYGYTF	TGTGCCAGCAGTTGGGGACAGGAGTATGGCTACACCTTC
TRBD1	14	TRBV29-1	many	TRBJ2-7	CSVVGTATSYEQYF	TGCAGCGTTGTCGGGACAGCGACTTCCTACGAGCAGTACTTC
TRBD2	16	TRBV20-1	few	TRBJ2-3	CSARDPPSGTTDTQYF	TGCAGTGCTAGAGATCCGCCTAGCGGGACCACAGATACGCAGTATTTT
NA	17	TRBV19	few	TRBJ2-3	CASSIDPDGGWGDTQYF	TGTGCCAGTAGTATAGACCCGGATGGGGGTTGGGGAGATACGCAGTATTTT
NA	14	TRBV12-3/TRBV12-4	many	TRBJ1-1	CASRRTRRGTEAFF	TGTGCCAGCAGGCGTACCAGGAGGGGAACTGAAGCTTTCTTT
NA	14	TRBV12-3/TRBV12-4	NA	TRBJ1-3	CAGSQTSAGNTIYF	TGTGCCGGCAGCCAAACCTCCGCTGGAAACACCATATATTTT
TRBD1	14	TRBV6-1	few	TRBJ1-4	CASRKTGVPEKLFF	TGTGCCAGCAGGAAGACAGGGGTCCCCGAAAAACTGTTTTTT
NA	14	TRBV5-1	many	TRBJ1-2	CASSLEGGGYGYTF	TGTGCCAGCAGCTTAGAGGGGGGAGGCTATGGCTACACCTTC
NA	13	TRBV7-3	NA	TRBJ2-1	CASSPTQMDEQFF	TGTGCCAGCAGCCCCACTCAGATGGATGAGCAGTTCTTC
NA	16	TRBV28	many	TRBJ2-1	CASSLYPGSSYNEQFF	TGTGCCAGCAGTTTATATCCGGGAAGCTCCTACAATGAGCAGTTCTTC
NA	15	TRBV20-1	many	TRBJ2-7	CSARDPGQLPYEQYF	TGCAGTGCTAGAGATCCGGGGCAGCTCCCCTACGAGCAGTACTTC
TRBD1	16	TRBV12-3/TRBV12-4	many	TRBJ1-5	CASPHRQGRSNQPQHF	TGTGCCAGCCCCCACCGACAGGGACGCAGCAATCAGCCCCAGCATTTT
NA	13	TRBV27	many	TRBJ1-1	CASSLSRGAGAFF	TGTGCCAGCAGTTTATCGCGGGGGGCTGGAGCTTTCTTT
NA	13	TRBV3-1	few	TRBJ2-1	CASSQGSNNEQFF	TGTGCCAGCAGCCAAGGCTCAAACAATGAGCAGTTCTTC
NA	16	TRBV25-1	few	TRBJ2-1	CASSEPLDGSYNEQFF	TGTGCCAGCAGTGAACCTCTGGACGGCTCCTACAATGAGCAGTTCTTC
NA	11	TRBV29-1	many	TRBJ2-7	CSVDPGTEQYF	TGCAGCGTTGACCCCGGGACCGAGCAGTACTTC
NA	14	TRBV7-3	many	TRBJ2-1	CASSRTTSGNEQFF	TGTGCCAGCAGCCGGACAACCTCGGGGAATGAGCAGTTCTTC
NA	16	TRBV20-1	many	TRBJ2-3	CSARDGTKGVADTQYF	TGCAGTGCTAGAGATGGGACAAAGGGGGTCGCAGATACGCAGTATTTT
NA	11	TRBV10-3	many	TRBJ2-7	CAISFSREQYF	TGTGCCATCAGCTTTTCTAGGGAGCAGTACTTC
NA	14	TRBV27	once	TRBJ1-2	CASSSGTLNYGYTF	TGTGCCAGCAGTTCGGGGACCCTTAACTATGGCTACACCTTC
TRBD2	14	TRBV3-1	many	TRBJ2-1	CASSQAPTSEGMFF	TGTGCCAGCAGCCAAGCCCCCACTAGCGAGGGTATGTTCTTC
NA	15	TRBV9	few	TRBJ2-2	CASSVGSLSSGELFF	TGTGCCAGCAGCGTAGGTTCTCTCAGCTCCGGGGAGCTGTTTTTT
NA	15	TRBV15	few	TRBJ1-4	CATSRPGLGDEKLFF	TGTGCCACCAGCAGGCCGGGCCTGGGGGATGAAAAACTGTTTTTT